The 27 T cell receptor beta chains in this list originate from one sample, sequenced in a study of blood T cells in healthy people across ages. Primed by a sample-barcoded 5' primer and a J-beta primer mix, a second PCR proceeded for about 6 to 12 cycles. Each CDR3 protein gets one entry after TCRdb re-called the 5' RACE reads with MiXCR. The table includes about a million distinct CDR3 sequences, roughly two fifths detected once. Sequencing was performed on blood. The receptors shown here come from a man between 18 and 29 years old in good health.

The rearrangement uses TRBV29-1 and TRBJ1-2; D is unresolved. Germline V lookup: CDR1 SQVTM, CDR2 ANQGSEA. The CDR3 spans 15 residues. The V and J ends lost 2 bases and 5 bases respectively, with 18 bases between them. The DNA for the CDR3 is TGCAGCGTTGAAATCCAGACAAAATATGGATATGGCTACACCTTC. Protein product: CSVEIQTKYGYGYTF.

The V and J genes are TRBV20-1 and TRBJ1-4, with D uncertain. The germline gives CDR1 DFQATT, CDR2 SNEGSKA (reference sequence). The CDR3 totals 11 residues. V lost 0 bases to trimming and J lost 13 bases, with 9 bases between them. The CDR3 loop is CSARDAGRLFF. CDR3 sequence (DNA): TGCAGTGCTAGAGACGCGGGGAGACTGTTTTTT.

The chain combines TRBV6-2 or TRBV6-3 with TRBJ2-3; 10 bases agree with TRBD1. V trimming: 2 bases; J trimming: 11 bases; junction bases outside the gene matches: 10. The germline gives CDR1 MNHEY, CDR2 SVGEGT. The CDR3 consists of 15 residues. CDR3 in DNA: TGTGCCAGCAGTTACGGGGACAGGGGAGTTTGGGAGCAGTATTTT. Translation: CASSYGDRGVWEQYF.

This clonotype was counted only a few times. CDR3 sequence reads: CSVRQSGIILNTEAFF. CDR3 in DNA: TGCAGTGTTAGGCAGTCAGGGATCATCCTGAACACTGAAGCTTTCTTT. The chain recombines TRBV20-1 with TRBJ1-1; D possibly corresponds to TRBD1 (5 bases). The CDR3 is 16 residues long. Germline-derived CDR1 and CDR2 are DFQATT and SNEGSKA (reference sequence). Trimming left V 7 bases short and J 0 bases short, with 21 bases between.

Only a few counts were recorded for this clonotype. The chain has TRBV6-1 and TRBJ2-4; unclear D gene. V was shortened by 0 bases and J by 7 bases, with 16 bases between the two germline ends. The CDR3 loop spans 16 amino acids. The germline gives CDR1 MNHNS, CDR2 SASEGT. CDR3: CASSEALSGVGNIQYF. DNA of the CDR3: TGTGCCAGCAGTGAAGCGCTTTCAGGCGTCGGGAACATTCAGTACTTC.

The chain joins TRBV7-2 to TRBJ2-3, with D possibly matching TRBD1 (5 bases). Trimming stripped 5 bases from V and 3 bases from J, with 18 bases between. CDR1 is SGHTA and CDR2 is FQGNSA in the germline V gene. The length of the CDR3 is 16 residues. CDR3 nucleotides: TGTGCCAGCAGCCAAAGGAGCAGGGTGAGGACAGATACGCAGTATTTT. Residues: CASSQRSRVRTDTQYF.

J is TRBJ1-2 and V is TRBV7-2; 7 positions agree with TRBD1. The germline CDR1 and CDR2 sequences are SGHTA and FQGNSA. J lost 3 bases, V lost 7 bases, and 5 bases had no gene match. This CDR3 has 13 residues. The DNA of the CDR3 is TGTGCCAGCACCGACAGGGTGGACTATGGCTACACCTTC. Its translation: CASTDRVDYGYTF.

V is TRBV2 and J is TRBJ2-5, with 14 positions matching TRBD2. Trimming at V came to 7 bases and at J to 5 bases, leaving 3 bases not matched to a gene. Per the germline V gene, CDR1 is SNHLY and CDR2 is FYNNEI. The CDR3 loop spans 14 amino acids. CDR3 bases: TGTGCCAGCATGAGACTAGCGGGGGGGGAGACCCAGTACTTC. Protein product: CASMRLAGGETQYF. Supplemented by reference TRBV2 and TRBJ2-5, the full variable domain reads EPEVTQTPSHQVTQMGQEVILRCVPISNHLYFYWYRQILGQKVEFLVSFYNNEISEKSEIFDDQFSVERPDGSNFTLKIRSTKLEDSAMYFCASMRLAGGETQYFGPGTRLLVL.

V and J are TRBV7-2 and TRBJ2-7; the match to TRBD1 covers 7 bases. The CDR3 runs 19 residues. Per the germline V gene, CDR1 is SGHTA and CDR2 is FQGNSA. Unmatched junction bases numbered 16, after V lost 0 bases and J lost 2 bases. The CDR3 region is CASSLAPIYRGKTPYEQYF. The CDR3 region has the DNA TGTGCCAGCAGCTTAGCTCCGATCTACAGGGGCAAAACTCCCTACGAGCAGTACTTC.

V and J are TRBV4-1 and TRBJ2-3; TRBD2 agrees at 7 bases. This CDR3 has 16 residues. The germline V gene encodes CDR1 MGHRA and CDR2 YSYEKL. The ends lost 0 bases at V and 3 bases at J; junction bases unmatched: 6. The CDR3 spells CASSQERGGGTDTQYF. The CDR3 DNA reads TGCGCCAGCAGCCAAGAACGCGGGGGAGGTACAGATACGCAGTATTTT.

The V and J genes are TRBV20-1 and TRBJ1-2; 7 bases agree with TRBD1. This CDR3 spans 12 amino acids. J lost 4 bases, V lost 6 bases, and 5 bases had no gene match. Germline V lookup: CDR1 DFQATT, CDR2 SNEGSKA (reference sequence). The CDR3 DNA reads as TGCAGTGCCCGAACAGGGGTCTATGGCTACACCTTC. Protein product: CSARTGVYGYTF.

The genes are TRBV27 and TRBJ2-3, with D tentatively TRBD2 (5 bases). V lost 3 bases to trimming and J lost 8 bases, with 9 bases between them. Looked up from germline, CDR1 is MNHEY and CDR2 is SMNVEV (reference sequence). The CDR3 totals 12 residues. The CDR3 region has the DNA TGTGCCAGCAGTTTTAGTGAGGGTACGCAGTATTTT. It is translated as CASSFSEGTQYF.

The chain links TRBV6-2 or TRBV6-3 to TRBJ2-3, with D hard to call. There are 16 residues in the CDR3. V gave up 2 bases and J gave up 5 bases, with 17 bases separating them. Germline V gives CDR1 MNHEY, CDR2 SVGEGT. As DNA, the CDR3 is TGTGCCAGCAGTTACGTGACCGGGCCAGTCCTAGATACGCAGTATTTT. As protein: CASSYVTGPVLDTQYF.

About this clonotype itself: Since a much larger clone is just one base distant, this may be a read error. The V and J genes are TRBV12-3 or TRBV12-4 and TRBJ1-1, with D possibly being TRBD1 (5 bases). V gave up 3 bases and J gave up 4 bases, with 18 bases separating them. The CDR3 is made up of 16 amino acids. The CDR3, as DNA: TGTGCCAGCAGTTTCAACAGTCCGGGGGTGGGCACTGAAGCTTTCTTT. This gives the protein CASSFNSPGVGTEAFF.

J is TRBJ2-1 and V is TRBV6-4; unclear D gene. In germline, CDR1 is MRHNA, CDR2 SNTAGT. The CDR3 has 12 amino acids. The germline V and J ends were trimmed by 7 bases and 8 bases, with 12 bases remaining between them. CDR3 sequence reads: CASIDSGDEQFF. The CDR3 DNA is TGTGCCAGCATTGATTCAGGAGATGAGCAGTTCTTC.

The chain is built from TRBV7-2 and TRBJ2-7; 9 bases line up with TRBD2. The CDR3 totals 15 residues. V was clipped by 2 bases and J by 3 bases; unmatched bases: 5. The germline V gene has CDR1 SGHTA and CDR2 FQGNSA. The CDR3 DNA reads as TGTGCCAGCAGCTTACGAGTAGCGGGGGTCTACGAGCAGTACTTC. It yields the protein CASSLRVAGVYEQYF.

This chain uses TRBV15 with TRBJ2-3; 7 positions agree with TRBD2. Per the germline V gene, CDR1 is LNHNV and CDR2 is YYDKDF (reference sequence). J lost 0 bases, V lost 4 bases, and 1 base had no gene match. The CDR3 contains 14 residues. Here the CDR3 DNA reads TGTGCCACCAGCAAGCGGGGTAGCACAGATACGCAGTATTTT. This translates into CATSKRGSTDTQYF.

The genes are TRBV29-1 and TRBJ2-1, with TRBD2 matching over 10 bases. Germline CDR1 reads SQVTM; CDR2 reads ANQGSEA. This CDR3 comprises 14 residues. Trimming at V came to 2 bases and at J to 9 bases, leaving 7 bases not matched to a gene. The CDR3 DNA reads TGCAGCGTTGAAACCAGCGGGGGGGCTAGTGAGCAGTTCTTC. Translated, it gives CSVETSGGASEQFF.

The chain couples TRBV19 to TRBJ1-1; D is unresolved. This CDR3 contains 11 residues. Trimming cost V 0 bases and J 4 bases, with 0 bases left between them. CDR1 and CDR2 from the germline V gene are LNHDA and SQIVND (reference sequence). The CDR3, as DNA: TGTGCCAGTAGTATAGACACTGAAGCTTTCTTT. Protein product: CASSIDTEAFF.

In the case of this clonotype: This may be a read error: a much more frequent sequence differs by one nucleotide. The chain uses TRBV20-1 and TRBJ2-5; 8 bases align to TRBD1. The J call may be wrong; the DNA end is better matched by TRBJ2-1. Germline V lookup: CDR1 DFQATT, CDR2 SNEGSKA (reference sequence). This CDR3 has 14 amino acids. In nucleotides, the CDR3 is TGCAGTGCAACGGGACAGGAGAACCAAGAGACCCAGTTCTTC. This translates into CSATGQENQETQFF.

The DNA for the CDR3 is TGTGCCAGCAGTGCGGGAAGTGAATATGGCTACACCTTC. It specifies CASSAGSEYGYTF. The gene calls are TRBV2 and TRBJ1-2; D gene unclear. This CDR3 region has 13 residues. Germline V lookup: CDR1 SNHLY, CDR2 FYNNEI. V dropped 4 bases and J dropped 5 bases, with 11 bases sitting between them.

This chain uses TRBV28 with TRBJ1-5; a possible D gene is TRBD1 (6 bases). V shed 4 bases and J shed 7 bases, with 11 bases lying between them. Germline V gene data show CDR1 as MDHEN and CDR2 as SYDVKM. The CDR3 is 13 amino acids. The CDR3 loop reads CASSSGHEQPQHF. The CDR3, as DNA: TGTGCCAGCAGTTCGGGACACGAACAGCCCCAGCATTTT.

This clonotype was seen a handful of times. V is TRBV12-3 or TRBV12-4 and J is TRBJ2-3; 7 nucleotides agree with TRBD1. J gave up 1 base and V 6 bases, and 7 bases lay outside the gene matches. The CDR3 loop spans 15 amino acids. The CDR3 loop is CASSPRGKGTDTQYF. The CDR3, as DNA: TGTGCCAGCAGCCCCAGGGGGAAAGGCACAGATACGCAGTATTTT.

The chain recombines TRBV7-9 with TRBJ2-5; tentative D call: TRBD2 (6 bases). The end of the DNA is better explained by TRBJ2-7, so the J call may be wrong. The CDR3 totals 12 residues. Germline V lookup: CDR1 SEHNR, CDR2 FQNEAQ (reference sequence). CDR3 nucleotide sequence: TGTGCCAGCAGCCCGTGGGACTTCGAGCAGTACTTC. Protein sequence: CASSPWDFEQYF.

The gene calls are TRBV20-1 and TRBJ2-7; D may be TRBD1 (6 bases). In germline, CDR1 is DFQATT, CDR2 SNEGSKA (reference sequence). The CDR3 length is 14 residues. The V end lost 4 bases, the J end lost 4 bases, and 17 bases lay between the germline ends. In DNA, the CDR3 is TGCAGTGCTACCCACCGACAGGAAACTTACGAGCAGTACTTC. This gives the protein CSATHRQETYEQYF.

This rearrangement joins TRBV7-2 to TRBJ2-7, with D tentatively TRBD1 or TRBD2 (5 bases each). CDR3 size: 15 residues. The V end was cut by 7 bases, the J end by 2 bases, with 18 bases between. Germline CDR1 reads SGHTA; CDR2 reads FQGNSA. The CDR3 protein is CASTLGIGATYEQYF. The CDR3, as DNA: TGTGCCAGCACCCTGGGGATCGGGGCAACCTACGAGCAGTACTTC.

The V call is TRBV12-3 or TRBV12-4, the J call TRBJ1-6, with D tentatively TRBD1 (6 bases). V was cut by 5 bases and J by 3 bases, with 8 bases left in between. The CDR3 covers 14 residues. The CDR3 spells CASSGQFYNSPLHF. DNA for the CDR3: TGTGCCAGCAGTGGACAGTTCTATAATTCACCCCTCCACTTT.